The T cell receptor beta chain described here comes from a study of blood T cell repertoires in COVID-19. The CDR3 spans 15 residues. V lost 8 bases, J lost 4 bases, and 10 bases stayed unmatched. Germline CDR1 is MDHEN and CDR2 is SYDVKM. Sequencing was performed with immunoSEQ multiplex PCR; in TCRdb, only in-frame clones are kept and a portion is missing. Altogether fewer than 80,000 clones are present, about nine tenths being singletons, with the ten largest covering approximately 2.5%. The source material was peripheral blood. The chain links TRBV28 to TRBJ2-4; 8 nucleotides match TRBD1. The TCR sequence derives from a human donor in a cohort sampled during active COVID-19. Here the CDR3 reads CASGDRRLEKNIQYF. CDR3 sequence (DNA): TGTGCCAGCGGGGACAGGCGACTAGAAAAAAACATTCAGTACTTC.